These T cell receptor beta chains were read from a single sample in a study of identifying expanded T cells in peripheral blood. Clones were read by immunoSEQ multiplex PCR, and TCRdb kept only the in-frame ones, dropping some. The sample has about 91,000 clones, around 88% seen once; the top ten hold under 4.5%. The source material was blood. These receptors all stem from a person aged 18 to 70 in good health. Both conserved end residues are part of each CDR3. D genes are given only for firm matches. Clone sizes are given selectively: once, few, many, or a class where the clone is expanded.

v_call	clone_size	cdr3_length	d_call	j_call	cdr3_aa	cdr3_nt
TRBV30	NA	12	NA	TRBJ2-7	CAWGTVSYEQYF	TGTGCCTGGGGGACTGTTTCCTACGAGCAGTACTTC
TRBV11-2	NA	14	NA	TRBJ1-2	CASTTIRHAVGYTF	TGTGCCAGCACCACGATCCGGCATGCAGTTGGCTACACCTTC
TRBV5-6	once	12	NA	TRBJ2-7	CASSLATGEQYF	TGTGCCAGCAGCTTGGCCACGGGCGAGCAGTACTTC
TRBV7-6	NA	12	NA	TRBJ2-1	CASSLVGGEQFF	TGTGCCAGCAGCTTAGTGGGCGGCGAGCAGTTCTTC
TRBV7-9	once	12	NA	TRBJ1-1	CASNFEFAEAFF	TGTGCCAGCAACTTTGAGTTTGCTGAAGCTTTCTTT
TRBV6-1	NA	15	NA	TRBJ2-5	CASSEAPDFQETQYF	TGTGCCAGCAGTGAAGCGCCGGATTTTCAAGAGACCCAGTACTTC
TRBV7-9	NA	16	TRBD1	TRBJ2-2	CASSQWTGMNTGELFF	TGTGCCAGCAGCCAATGGACAGGGATGAACACCGGGGAGCTGTTTTTT
TRBV19	NA	17	TRBD2	TRBJ2-1	CASSKTTSRSSYNEQFF	TGTGCCAGTAGCAAAACGACTAGCCGGAGCTCCTACAATGAGCAGTTCTTC
TRBV5-1	NA	14	TRBD2	TRBJ2-1	CASSSSGRFNEQFF	TGCGCCAGCAGCTCAAGCGGGAGGTTCAATGAGCAGTTCTTC
TRBV2	NA	18	TRBD2	TRBJ2-5	CASSVWPASGGAGQTQYF	TGTGCCAGCAGTGTATGGCCGGCTAGCGGGGGGGCCGGGCAGACCCAGTACTTC
TRBV15	NA	15	NA	TRBJ1-5	CATSRGSDSNQPQHF	TGTGCCACCAGCAGAGGATCGGATAGCAATCAGCCCCAGCATTTT
TRBV6-1	few	12	NA	TRBJ2-7	CASSTGSWEQYF	TGTGCCAGCAGTACAGGGTCGTGGGAGCAGTACTTC
TRBV28	NA	17	NA	TRBJ2-5	CASSPLTLPGRRETQYF	TGTGCCAGCAGCCCTCTCACTCTTCCCGGGAGAAGGGAGACCCAGTACTTC
TRBV6-4	NA	15	TRBD1	TRBJ2-1	CASSPGTGVGDEQFF	TGTGCCAGCAGCCCCGGGACAGGGGTTGGAGATGAGCAGTTCTTC
TRBV2	NA	13	NA	TRBJ1-4	CASRRVFNEKLFF	TGTGCCAGCAGACGGGTCTTTAATGAAAAACTGTTTTTT
TRBV9	once	15	TRBD2	TRBJ2-3	CASSALAGSTDTQYF	TGTGCCAGCAGCGCTCTAGCGGGGAGCACAGATACGCAGTATTTT
TRBV10-1	NA	14	TRBD2	TRBJ2-1	CASSELLAGDQQFF	TGCGCCAGCAGTGAGCTACTAGCGGGAGATCAGCAGTTCTTC
TRBV19	NA	14	NA	TRBJ2-7	CASSSRQEGYEQYF	TGTGCCAGTAGTTCCCGACAGGAGGGTTACGAGCAGTACTTC
TRBV27	NA	19	NA	TRBJ2-3	CASSLCRESRGGCTDTQYF	TGTGCCAGCAGTTTATGCAGGGAATCACGGGGCGGGTGTACAGATACGCAGTATTTT
TRBV27	NA	12	NA	TRBJ2-5	CASRDPGETQYF	TGTGCCAGCCGGGACCCCGGAGAGACCCAGTACTTC
TRBV19	NA	21	NA	TRBJ1-5	CASSMSGGGVHRSRSNQPQHF	TGTGCCAGTAGTATGTCCGGGGGAGGGGTCCACAGGTCCAGGAGCAATCAGCCCCAGCATTTT
TRBV6-1	NA	16	TRBD1	TRBJ1-4	CASSEAPGQGHEKLFF	TGTGCCAGCAGTGAAGCGCCCGGACAGGGGCATGAAAAACTATTTTTT
TRBV6-4	once	13	NA	TRBJ2-2	CASSEDVTGELFF	TGTGCCAGCAGTGAAGACGTCACCGGGGAGCTGTTTTTT
TRBV5-5	NA	15	TRBD1	TRBJ2-2	CASRSRGLNTGELFF	TGTGCCAGCAGGAGCAGGGGGCTGAACACCGGGGAGCTGTTTTTT